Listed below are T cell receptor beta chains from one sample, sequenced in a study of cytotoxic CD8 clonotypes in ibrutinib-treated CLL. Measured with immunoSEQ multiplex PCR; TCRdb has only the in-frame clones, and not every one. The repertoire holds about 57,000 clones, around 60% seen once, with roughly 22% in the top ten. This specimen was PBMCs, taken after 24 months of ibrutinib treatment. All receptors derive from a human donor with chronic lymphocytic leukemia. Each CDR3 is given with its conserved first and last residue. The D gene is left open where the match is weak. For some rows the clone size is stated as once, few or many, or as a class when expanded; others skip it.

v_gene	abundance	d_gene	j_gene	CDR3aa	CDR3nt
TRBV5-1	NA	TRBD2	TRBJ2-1	CASTSALLAGLSGEQFF	TGCGCCAGCACCTCGGCCCTACTAGCGGGCCTCTCCGGGGAGCAGTTCTTC
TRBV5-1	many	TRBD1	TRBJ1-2	CASSLGDRFGYTF	TGCGCCAGCAGCTTGGGGGACAGGTTTGGCTACACCTTC
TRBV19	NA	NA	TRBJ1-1	CASSIVSYNTEAFF	TGTGCCAGTAGTATTGTTTCTTATAACACTGAAGCTTTCTTT
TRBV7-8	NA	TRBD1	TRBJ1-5	CASSFSGTAHSNQPQHF	TGTGCCAGCAGCTTCTCCGGGACAGCACATAGCAATCAGCCCCAGCATTTT
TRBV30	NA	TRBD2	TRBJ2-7	CALRLAGVHEQYF	TGTGCCTTAAGACTAGCGGGAGTGCACGAGCAGTACTTC
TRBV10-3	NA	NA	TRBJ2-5	CAINPSSQETQYF	TGTGCCATCAATCCTAGCAGCCAAGAGACCCAGTACTTC
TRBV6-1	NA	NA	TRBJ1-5	CASRPRTANQPQHF	TGTGCCAGCAGACCAAGGACAGCAAATCAGCCCCAGCATTTT
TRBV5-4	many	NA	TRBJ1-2	CASSPTPRNYGYTF	TGTGCCAGCAGCCCCACTCCAAGGAACTATGGCTACACCTTC
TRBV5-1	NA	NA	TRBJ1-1	CASSLDAGGKEAFF	TGCGCCAGCAGCTTGGATGCTGGGGGCAAGGAAGCTTTCTTT
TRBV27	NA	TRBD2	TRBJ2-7	CASSLAGETYEQYF	TGTGCCAGCAGTTTAGCGGGAGAAACCTACGAGCAGTACTTC
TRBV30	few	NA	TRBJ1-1	CAWRGSGTEAFF	TGTGCCTGGAGGGGCTCCGGGACTGAAGCTTTCTTT
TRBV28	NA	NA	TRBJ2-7	CASSYGGAYEQYF	TGTGCCAGCAGTTATGGCGGCGCCTACGAGCAGTACTTC
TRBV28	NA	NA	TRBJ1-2	CATTGYTF	TGTGCCACTACGGGCTACACCTTC
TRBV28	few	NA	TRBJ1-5	CASGKYSNQPQHF	TGTGCCAGTGGAAAATATAGCAATCAGCCCCAGCATTTT
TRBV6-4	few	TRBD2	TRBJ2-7	CARLAGGQGPYEQYF	TGTGCCAGACTAGCGGGAGGCCAAGGTCCCTACGAGCAGTACTTC
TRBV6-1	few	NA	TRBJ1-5	CASSGLAGSGGQPQHF	TGTGCCAGCAGTGGATTAGCGGGAAGCGGGGGTCAGCCCCAGCATTTT
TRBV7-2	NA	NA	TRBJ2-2	CASREPNTGELFF	TGTGCCAGCAGGGAACCTAACACCGGGGAGCTGTTTTTT
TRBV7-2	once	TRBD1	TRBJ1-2	CASSSHRGAGGYTF	TGTGCCAGCAGCTCCCACAGGGGGGCCGGCGGCTACACCTTC
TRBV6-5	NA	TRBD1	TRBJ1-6	CASSYDRGGSPLHF	TGTGCCAGCAGTTACGACAGGGGAGGGTCACCCCTCCACTTT
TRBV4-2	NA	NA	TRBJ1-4	CASSQEQGREKLFF	TGTGCCAGCAGCCAAGAACAGGGTAGGGAAAAACTGTTTTTT
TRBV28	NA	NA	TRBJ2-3	CASGGTDTQYF	TGTGCCAGCGGAGGGACAGATACGCAGTATTTT
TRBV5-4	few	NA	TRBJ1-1	CASSSPLWNTEAFF	TGTGCCAGCAGCTCTCCCCTTTGGAACACTGAAGCTTTCTTT
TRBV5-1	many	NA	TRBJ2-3	CASSLGGTGDTQYF	TGCGCCAGCAGCTTGGGGGGTACCGGGGATACGCAGTATTTT
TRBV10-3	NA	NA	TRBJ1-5	CAISETVANQPQHF	TGTGCCATCAGTGAGACTGTGGCCAATCAGCCCCAGCATTTT
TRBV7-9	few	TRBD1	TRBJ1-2	CASSPGQGYYGYTF	TGTGCCAGCAGCCCCGGACAGGGCTACTATGGCTACACCTTC
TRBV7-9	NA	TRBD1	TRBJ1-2	CASSRRDRVDYGYTF	TGTGCCAGCAGCCGCCGGGACAGGGTCGATTATGGCTACACCTTC
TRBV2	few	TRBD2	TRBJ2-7	CASKPGTSRYEQYF	TGTGCCAGCAAACCCGGGACTAGCCGCTACGAGCAGTACTTC
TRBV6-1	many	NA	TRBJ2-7	CASSEESFSYEQYF	TGTGCCAGCAGTGAGGAGTCCTTCTCCTACGAGCAGTACTTC
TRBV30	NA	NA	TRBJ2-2	CAWTPTGELFF	TGTGCCTGGACCCCCACCGGGGAGCTGTTTTTT
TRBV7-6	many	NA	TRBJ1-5	CASSLIGGEGQPQHF	TGTGCCAGCAGCTTAATCGGGGGCGAGGGTCAGCCCCAGCATTTT
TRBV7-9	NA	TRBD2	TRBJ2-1	CASSLQGLAGLYNEQFF	TGTGCCAGCAGCTTACAGGGACTAGCGGGACTATACAATGAGCAGTTCTTC
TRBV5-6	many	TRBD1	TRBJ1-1	CASSPGTGGTFF	TGTGCCAGCAGCCCCGGGACAGGAGGGACTTTCTTT
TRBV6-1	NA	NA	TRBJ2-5	CASSEGGGTQYF	TGTGCCAGCAGTGAGGGGGGTGGGACCCAGTACTTC
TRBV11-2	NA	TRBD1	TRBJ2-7	CASSYDRGSYYEQYF	TGTGCCAGCAGCTATGACAGGGGATCCTACTACGAGCAGTACTTC
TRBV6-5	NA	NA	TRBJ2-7	CASSLDGAASYEQYF	TGTGCCAGCAGTTTAGACGGAGCCGCTTCCTACGAGCAGTACTTC
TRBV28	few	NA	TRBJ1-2	CASSFVTGSFYYGYTF	TGTGCCAGCAGTTTCGTAACAGGGTCCTTCTACTATGGCTACACCTTC
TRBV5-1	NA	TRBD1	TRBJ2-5	CASSRGLDRDQETQYF	TGCGCCAGCAGCCGTGGCTTAGACAGGGACCAAGAGACCCAGTACTTC
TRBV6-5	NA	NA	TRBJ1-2	CASRAGTNLYGYTF	TGTGCCAGCAGAGCCGGGACAAACCTCTACGGCTACACCTTC
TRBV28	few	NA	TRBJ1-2	CASSPNREGYTF	TGTGCCAGCAGTCCGAATCGGGAGGGCTACACCTTC
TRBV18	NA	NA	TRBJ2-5	CASSPIAGYQETQYF	TGTGCCAGCTCACCAATCGCGGGCTACCAAGAGACCCAGTACTTC
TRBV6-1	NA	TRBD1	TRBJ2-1	CASSEHRGQGVGEQFF	TGTGCCAGCAGTGAACACCGGGGACAGGGGGTTGGTGAGCAGTTCTTC
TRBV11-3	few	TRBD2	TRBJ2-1	CASSFTAGGYNEQFF	TGTGCCAGCAGCTTTACAGCGGGAGGGTACAATGAGCAGTTCTTC
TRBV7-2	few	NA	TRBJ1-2	CASSLEGRATNYGYTF	TGTGCCAGCAGCTTGGAAGGCAGGGCTACTAACTATGGCTACACCTTC
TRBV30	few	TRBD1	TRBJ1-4	CAFDREDEKLFF	TGTGCCTTCGACAGGGAAGATGAAAAACTGTTTTTT
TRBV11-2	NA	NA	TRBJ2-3	CASSLYKRGYF	TGTGCCAGCAGCTTATATAAAAGAGGGTATTTT
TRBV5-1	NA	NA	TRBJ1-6	CASRGRENSPLHF	TGCGCCAGCAGAGGGCGGGAAAATTCACCCCTCCACTTT
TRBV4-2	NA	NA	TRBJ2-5	CASSQEPGGGSGETQYF	TGTGCCAGCAGCCAGGAGCCCGGTGGAGGCAGTGGGGAGACCCAGTACTTC
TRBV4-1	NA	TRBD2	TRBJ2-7	CASSQVPSGPYEQYF	TGCGCCAGCAGCCAAGTCCCTAGCGGACCCTACGAGCAGTACTTC
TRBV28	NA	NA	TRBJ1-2	CASQISVYGYTF	TGTGCCAGCCAGATTAGTGTCTATGGCTACACCTTC
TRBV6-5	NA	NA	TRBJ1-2	CASSSQGLPNYGYTF	TGTGCCAGCAGTTCCCAAGGGCTCCCTAACTATGGCTACACCTTC
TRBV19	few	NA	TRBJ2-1	CASSINSSPYNEQFF	TGTGCCAGTAGTATAAACAGCAGCCCCTACAATGAGCAGTTCTTC
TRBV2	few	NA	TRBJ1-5	CASSPAGTSYSNQPQHF	TGTGCCAGCAGCCCCGCGGGAACCTCCTACTCCAATCAGCCCCAGCATTTT
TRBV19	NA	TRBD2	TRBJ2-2	CASTISGMTGELFF	TGTGCCAGTACCATCAGCGGGATGACCGGGGAGCTGTTTTTT
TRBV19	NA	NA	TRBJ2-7	CASSRRGETYEQYF	TGTGCCAGTAGTCGTCGAGGGGAGACCTACGAGCAGTACTTC
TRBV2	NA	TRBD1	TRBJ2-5	CASPGTGVLETQYF	TGTGCCAGCCCCGGGACAGGGGTATTAGAGACCCAGTACTTC
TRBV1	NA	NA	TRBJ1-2	CTSSQGWLGGPNYGYTF	TGCACCAGCAGCCAAGGTTGGCTAGGGGGCCCTAACTATGGCTACACCTTC